This record covers a single T cell receptor (beta chain). Clones were sequenced by immunoSEQ multiplex PCR, and TCRdb holds only the in-frame ones, with some missing. The sample includes thousands of clones, over 65% seen only once; the top ten take 10% to 15%. From germline, CDR1 is SGHTA and CDR2 FQGTGA. There are 15 residues in the CDR3. With 5 bases clipped from V and 5 bases from J, the junction kept 9 bases outside the gene matches. This sample was taken from a study of T cells after posttransplantation cyclophosphamide. Sequenced material: CD8+ T cells sorted from PBMCs. The chain joins TRBV7-3 to TRBJ2-1; TRBD1 aligns across 7 bases. The source of this sequence is a woman between 50 and 59 years old in good health and a related stem cell transplant donor. The CDR3 DNA follows: TGTGCCAGCAGCGCTACACTGGGACAGCACAATGAGCAGTTCTTC. It encodes CASSATLGQHNEQFF.